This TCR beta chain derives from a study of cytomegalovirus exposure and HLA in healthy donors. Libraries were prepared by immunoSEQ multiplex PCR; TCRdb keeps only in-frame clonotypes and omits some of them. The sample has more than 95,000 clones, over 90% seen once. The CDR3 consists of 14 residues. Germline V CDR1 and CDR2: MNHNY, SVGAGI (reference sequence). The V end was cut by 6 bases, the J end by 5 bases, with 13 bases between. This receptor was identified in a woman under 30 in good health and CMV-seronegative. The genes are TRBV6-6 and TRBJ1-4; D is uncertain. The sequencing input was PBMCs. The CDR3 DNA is TGTGCCAGCAGCCTCGGGGTAGGGAATGAAAAACTGTTTTTT. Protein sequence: CASSLGVGNEKLFF.